This T cell receptor beta chain is from a study of T cell repertoires in cytomegalovirus infection. Study summary: Matching HLA type and CMV infection were both indicated by public TCR beta signatures. Notes on the study in general: HLA-C-restricted TCR beta clonotypes specific for CMV led the ex vivo response.

As to this clonotype: Its antigen is not identified.

The CDR3 spans 15 residues. The trim removed 1 base at V and 3 bases at J, leaving 5 bases unmatched. Germline lookup yields CDR1 SEHNR and CDR2 FQNEAQ (reference sequence). TCRdb independently ran MiXCR on the reads; one entry per CDR3 protein. The profile shows approximately 150,000 distinct CDR3 sequences, roughly 18% of them singletons. The specimen was CD8+ T cells from PBMCs. The V gene is TRBV7-9, the J gene TRBJ1-1, with 7 positions matching TRBD1. The receptor comes from a human donor in good health (CMV status not recorded). Some clones in this sample may be carry-over from other donors' samples. In nucleotides, the CDR3 is TGTGCCAGCAGCTTAGTAGAGGGGGCGGACACTGAAGCTTTCTTT. Its protein is CASSLVEGADTEAFF.